This T cell receptor (beta chain) was retrieved from a study of breast tumors, draining lymph nodes, adjacent tissues. As for this clonotype: The antigen remains unidentified. A read error may be the cause here, since a much bigger clone is one base away. The conserved phenylalanine or tryptophan is not found at the CDR3 terminus, so this likely reflects a read error.

Breast cancer patients provided tissue from their axillary draining lymph nodes. Notes on the study in general: Most tumor T cells seemingly derive from lymph node, then expand in tumor.

TCRdb called the multiplex PCR reads again in MiXCR, with one record for every CDR3 protein. The profile shows 150,000 to 200,000 distinct CDR3 sequences, about 33% of them singletons. CDR1 and CDR2 from the germline V gene are SGDLS and YYNGEE. V lost 0 bases and J lost 0, with 10 bases in between. The CDR3 is 16 amino acids. The sample comprised axillary lymph node tissue. The V call is TRBV9, the J call TRBJ1-3; the D is unclear. The receptor comes from a female donor with breast cancer. Some clones in this sample may be carry-over from other donors' samples. The CDR3 spells CASSVEHLYSGNTIYS. The CDR3 bases are TGTGCCAGCAGCGTAGAACACCTGTACTCTGGAAACACCATATATTCT.